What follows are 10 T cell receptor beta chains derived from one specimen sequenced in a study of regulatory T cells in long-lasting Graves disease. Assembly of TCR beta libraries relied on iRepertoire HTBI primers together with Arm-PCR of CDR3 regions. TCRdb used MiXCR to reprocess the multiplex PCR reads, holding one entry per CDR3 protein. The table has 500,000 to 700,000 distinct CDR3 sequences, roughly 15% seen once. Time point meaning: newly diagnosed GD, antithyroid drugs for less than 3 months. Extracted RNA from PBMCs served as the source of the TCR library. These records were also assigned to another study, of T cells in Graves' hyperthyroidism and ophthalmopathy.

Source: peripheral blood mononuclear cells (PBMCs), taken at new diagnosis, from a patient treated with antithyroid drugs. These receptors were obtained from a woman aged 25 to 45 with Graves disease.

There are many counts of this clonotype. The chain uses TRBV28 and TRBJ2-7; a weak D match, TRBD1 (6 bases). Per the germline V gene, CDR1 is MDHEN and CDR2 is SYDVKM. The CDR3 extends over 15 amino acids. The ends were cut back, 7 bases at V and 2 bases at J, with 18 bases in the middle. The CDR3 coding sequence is TGTGCCAGCAAAGAAGGGACACGAGTTACCTACGAGCAGTACTTC. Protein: CASKEGTRVTYEQYF.

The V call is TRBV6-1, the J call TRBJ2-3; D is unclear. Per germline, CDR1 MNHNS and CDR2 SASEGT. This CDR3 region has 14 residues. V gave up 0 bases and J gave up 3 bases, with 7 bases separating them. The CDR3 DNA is TGTGCCAGCAGTGAAGCGCAACGGACAGATACGCAGTATTTT. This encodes CASSEAQRTDTQYF.

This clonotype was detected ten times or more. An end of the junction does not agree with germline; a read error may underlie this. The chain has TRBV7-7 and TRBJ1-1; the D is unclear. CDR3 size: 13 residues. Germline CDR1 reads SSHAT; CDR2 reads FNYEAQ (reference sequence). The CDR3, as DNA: TGTGCTAGCAGCCCAACCATGGGCACTGAAGCTTTCTTT. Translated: CASSPTMGTEAFF.

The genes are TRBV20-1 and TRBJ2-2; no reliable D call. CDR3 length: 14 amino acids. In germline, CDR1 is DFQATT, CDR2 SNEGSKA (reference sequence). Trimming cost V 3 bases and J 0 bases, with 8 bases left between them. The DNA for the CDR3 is TGCAGTGCTAGCGGATATGCGAACACCGGGGAGCTGTTTTTT. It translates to CSASGYANTGELFF.

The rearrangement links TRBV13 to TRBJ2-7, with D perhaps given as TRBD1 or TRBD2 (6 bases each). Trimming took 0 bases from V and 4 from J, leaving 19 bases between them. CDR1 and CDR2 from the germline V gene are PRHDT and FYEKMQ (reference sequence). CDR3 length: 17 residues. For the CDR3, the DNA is TGTGCCAGCAGCTTAGGGCCGAAGGGGGGAGCTCAATACGAGCAGTACTTC. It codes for CASSLGPKGGAQYEQYF.

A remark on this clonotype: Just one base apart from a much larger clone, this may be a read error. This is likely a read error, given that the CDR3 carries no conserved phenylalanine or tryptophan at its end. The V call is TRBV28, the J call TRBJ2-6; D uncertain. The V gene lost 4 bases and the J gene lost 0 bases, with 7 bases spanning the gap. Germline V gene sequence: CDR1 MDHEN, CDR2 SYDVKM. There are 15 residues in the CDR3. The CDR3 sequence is CASSSDTSGANVLTS. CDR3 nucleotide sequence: TGTGCCAGCAGTTCCGACACCTCTGGGGCCAACGTCCTGACTTCC.

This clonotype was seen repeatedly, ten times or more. In nucleotides, the CDR3 is TGTGCCAGCAGGCCCCTACCGGGGGGCACTGAAGCTTTCTTT. This translates into CASRPLPGGTEAFF. The rearrangement links TRBV27 to TRBJ1-1, with D maybe TRBD1 (5 bases). V was pared by 6 bases and J by 4 bases, with 15 bases between. CDR1 and CDR2 from the germline V gene are MNHEY and SMNVEV (reference sequence). This CDR3 has 14 amino acids.

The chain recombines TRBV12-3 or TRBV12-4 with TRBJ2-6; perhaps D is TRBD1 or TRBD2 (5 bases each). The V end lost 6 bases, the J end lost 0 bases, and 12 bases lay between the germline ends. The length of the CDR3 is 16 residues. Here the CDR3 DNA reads TGTGCCAGCAGGACGGGACCACCCTCTGGGGCCAACGTCCTGACTTTC. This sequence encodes CASRTGPPSGANVLTF.

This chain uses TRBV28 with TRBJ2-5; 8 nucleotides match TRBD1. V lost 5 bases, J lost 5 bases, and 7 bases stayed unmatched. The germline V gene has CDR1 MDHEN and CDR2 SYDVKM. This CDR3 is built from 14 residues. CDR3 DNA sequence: TGTGCCAGCAGTGATCAGGGGGCTGGCGAGACCCAGTACTTC. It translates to CASSDQGAGETQYF.

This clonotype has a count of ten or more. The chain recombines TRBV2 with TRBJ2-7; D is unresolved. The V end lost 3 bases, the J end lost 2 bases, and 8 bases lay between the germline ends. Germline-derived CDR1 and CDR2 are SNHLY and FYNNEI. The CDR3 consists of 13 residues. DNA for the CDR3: TGTGCCAGCAGTGATACGGTTGCCTACGAGCAGTACTTC. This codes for CASSDTVAYEQYF.